The rows below give T cell receptor beta chains drawn from one sample of a study of cytomegalovirus exposure and HLA in healthy donors. Measured with immunoSEQ multiplex PCR; TCRdb has only the in-frame clones, and not every one. The data contain more than 150,000 clones, approximately 81% of them singletons. The sample taken for sequencing was PBMCs. The receptor set was obtained from a boy younger than 10 in good health and CMV-seronegative. Each CDR3 is given with its conserved first and last residue. A D gene is named only where the DNA matches it firmly. Size values are once, few and many counts, or a class for expanded clones, and some rows have none.

few,TRBV21-1,TRBJ1-1,NA,TGTGCCAGCAAGAGATTATCGCGGGGGAACACTGAAGCTTTCTTT,CASKRLSRGNTEAFF
once,TRBV4-2,TRBJ2-1,NA,TGTGCCAGCAGCCAAGAATGGGCTTCCGCCTACAATGAGCAGTTCTTC,CASSQEWASAYNEQFF
few,TRBV4-1,TRBJ1-1,TRBD1,TGCGCCAGCAGCCACCCCGGGACAGGGGTTACTGAAGCTTTCTTT,CASSHPGTGVTEAFF
NA,TRBV15,TRBJ2-1,NA,TGTGCCACCAGCACTCCCGGGTTAGCCTACAATGAGCAGTTCTTC,CATSTPGLAYNEQFF
NA,TRBV21-1,TRBJ1-5,NA,TGTGCCAGCAGCAACCTCGCCCCGCAGGGGGCACCCTCACAGCCCCAGCATTTT,CASSNLAPQGAPSQPQHF
few,TRBV2,TRBJ1-5,TRBD1,TGTGCCAGCAGGGCGGACAGGGACAATCAGCCCCAGCATTTT,CASRADRDNQPQHF
NA,TRBV7-6,TRBJ2-7,TRBD1,TGTGCCAGCAGCTTAGGCCCAGACAGGGGCGAGCAGTACTTC,CASSLGPDRGEQYF
NA,TRBV6-1,TRBJ2-7,NA,TGTGCCAGCAGTGTCAACCCCCGACGGGACGAGCAGTACTTC,CASSVNPRRDEQYF
NA,TRBV10-3,TRBJ2-3,TRBD2,TGTGCCATCAGTGCAGGACCGGGACTAGCGGGAGCAGATACGCAGTATTTT,CAISAGPGLAGADTQYF
NA,TRBV19,TRBJ2-7,NA,TGTGCCAGTAGTGTGAAAACGGGAGACCGTCGGGAGCAGTACTTC,CASSVKTGDRREQYF
once,TRBV9,TRBJ2-2,TRBD1,TGTGCCAGCAGCTCTCAGGACAGGGGGACTTCCTACACCGGGGAGCTGTTTTTT,CASSSQDRGTSYTGELFF
NA,TRBV29-1,TRBJ2-5,NA,TGCAGCGTTGGTCTCCTTACCGGGACAACAATTCAAGAGACCCAGTACTTC,CSVGLLTGTTIQETQYF
NA,TRBV10-3,TRBJ2-3,TRBD2,TGTGCCAGCGCTACTAGCGAACGCACAGATACGCAGTATTTT,CASATSERTDTQYF
NA,TRBV6-5,TRBJ2-7,TRBD2,TGTGCCAGCACCATCCGGGGGGGATTTTCCTACGAGCAGTACTTC,CASTIRGGFSYEQYF
NA,TRBV19,TRBJ1-4,NA,TGTGCCAGTAGGACAGGACAGACTCGACTGAATGAAAAACTGTTTTTT,CASRTGQTRLNEKLFF
NA,TRBV12-5,TRBJ2-4,TRBD1,TGTGCTAGTGGTTCCGGGGTCCCGGGACAGGGGGCGGCTCAGTACTTC,CASGSGVPGQGAAQYF
NA,TRBV15,TRBJ1-3,NA,TGTGCCACCAGCAGAGATCTGGGAAACACCATATATTTT,CATSRDLGNTIYF
NA,TRBV2,TRBJ2-7,TRBD2,TGTGCCATCGCGACTAGCAGTTACGAGCAGTACTTC,CAIATSSYEQYF
few,TRBV28,TRBJ2-7,NA,TGTGCCAGCAGCCCAGGGGCCCACGAGCAGTACTTC,CASSPGAHEQYF
few,TRBV18,TRBJ1-5,NA,TGTGCCAGCTCCCTTAATACAGGGTCTAGCAATCAGCCCCAGCATTTT,CASSLNTGSSNQPQHF
NA,TRBV18,TRBJ1-3,NA,TGTGCCAGCTCACCACCGGTGCGCTCTGGAAACACCATATATTTT,CASSPPVRSGNTIYF
NA,TRBV19,TRBJ2-5,TRBD1,TGTGCCAGTAGTGTCCGGGACAGGGGGCTAGTGGGAGAGACCCAGTACTTC,CASSVRDRGLVGETQYF
NA,TRBV19,TRBJ1-5,TRBD1,TGTGCCAGTAGTAGAGGACAGGGTGTTCAGCCCCAGCATTTT,CASSRGQGVQPQHF
NA,TRBV4-2,TRBJ2-7,TRBD2,TGTGCCAGCAGCCAAGGCCTAGCGGGCCCCTCCTACGAGCAGTACTTC,CASSQGLAGPSYEQYF
NA,TRBV10-1,TRBJ2-1,TRBD2,TGCGCCAGCAGCCAGACTAGCGACTACAATGAGCAGTTCTTC,CASSQTSDYNEQFF
NA,TRBV28,TRBJ2-5,TRBD2,TGTGCCAGCAGTTTAGAGGGACTAGCGGGAGGGCTGAGAGAGACCCAGTACTTC,CASSLEGLAGGLRETQYF
NA,TRBV18,TRBJ2-3,NA,TGTGCCAGCTCCCTGGACAAGGTTACCACCGATACGCAGTATTTT,CASSLDKVTTDTQYF
once,TRBV13,TRBJ2-1,TRBD1,TGTGCCAGCAGCACTCCGGGACAGGGGGCCCCCTACAATGAGCAGTTCTTC,CASSTPGQGAPYNEQFF
NA,TRBV16,TRBJ1-1,TRBD1,TGTGCCAGCAGCCAAGGACAGGGGAAGGACACTGAAGCTTTCTTT,CASSQGQGKDTEAFF
NA,TRBV28,TRBJ2-5,TRBD2,TGTGCCAGCAGTCCCTCGGGGGGAACTCCCCAAGAGACCCAGTACTTC,CASSPSGGTPQETQYF
NA,TRBV19,TRBJ1-5,TRBD1,TGTGCCAGTGACAGGGGGAGGAGCAATCAGCCCCAGCATTTT,CASDRGRSNQPQHF
NA,TRBV6-1,TRBJ2-7,NA,TGTGCCAGCAGTGACTTGGGGGCCGCCACCTCCTACGAGCAGTACTTC,CASSDLGAATSYEQYF
NA,TRBV16,TRBJ1-2,NA,TGTGCCAGCAGCCAATCAGGGGACACCTACAACTATGGCTACACCTTC,CASSQSGDTYNYGYTF
NA,TRBV4-2,TRBJ2-1,NA,TGTGCCAGCAGCCGCGAATGGGGCGGCAATGAGCAGTTCTTC,CASSREWGGNEQFF
NA,TRBV4-1,TRBJ2-1,NA,TGCGCCAGCAGCCAACTAGCGACCTCCTACAATGAGCAGTTCTTC,CASSQLATSYNEQFF
NA,TRBV28,TRBJ2-1,NA,TGTGCCAGCCTGGGAGGCGGAGGATACAATGAGCAGTTCTTC,CASLGGGGYNEQFF
NA,TRBV6-1,TRBJ2-3,TRBD2,TGTGCCAGCAGGAGGACTAGCGGGAGGACAGATACGCAGTATTTT,CASRRTSGRTDTQYF
NA,TRBV30,TRBJ2-3,TRBD1,TGTGCCTGGAGTGCTGGGACAGCGCAGTATTTT,CAWSAGTAQYF
NA,TRBV6-5,TRBJ2-7,TRBD2,TGTGCCAGCAGACGGGGACTAGCGGGAACCTACGAGCAGTACTTC,CASRRGLAGTYEQYF
few,TRBV6-5,TRBJ2-1,TRBD2,TGTGCCAGCAGTTACAGGCTAGCGGGAGCTGGGCAGTTCTTC,CASSYRLAGAGQFF
NA,TRBV27,TRBJ1-1,TRBD1,TGTGCCAGCAGTTTATCCGGGACAGGGGCCACTGAAGCTTTCTTT,CASSLSGTGATEAFF
NA,TRBV28,TRBJ2-1,TRBD2,TGTGCCAGCAGTTTAGATCTAGCGGGAAATCACAATGAGCAGTTCTTC,CASSLDLAGNHNEQFF